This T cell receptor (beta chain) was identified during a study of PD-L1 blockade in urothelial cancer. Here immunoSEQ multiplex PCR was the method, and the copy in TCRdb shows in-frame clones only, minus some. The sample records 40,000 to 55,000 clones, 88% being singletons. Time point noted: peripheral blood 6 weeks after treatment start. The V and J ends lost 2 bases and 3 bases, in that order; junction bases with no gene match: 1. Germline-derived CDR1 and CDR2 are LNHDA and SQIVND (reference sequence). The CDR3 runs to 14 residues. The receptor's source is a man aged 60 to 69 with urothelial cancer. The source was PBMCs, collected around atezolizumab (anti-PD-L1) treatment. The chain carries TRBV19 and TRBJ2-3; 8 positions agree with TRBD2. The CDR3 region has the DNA TGTGCCAGTAGTATACGGGGGGGTACAGATACGCAGTATTTT. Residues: CASSIRGGTDTQYF.